Each of the 10 T cell receptor beta chains below was sequenced from the same sample in a study of shared clonotypes between healthy human individuals. Profiling relied on immunoSEQ multiplex PCR, and the TCRdb table lists in-frame clones only, not all of them. The sample carries about 2 million clones, just under 95% recorded once. CD45RO-negative, CCR7-selected cells formed the naive CD8 fraction, which excluded terminally differentiated effector memory CD45RA+ cells. Sequencing was done on a sample of naive CD8+ T cells sorted from blood. These receptors were obtained from a man younger than 30 in good health.

The J gene is TRBJ2-1, the V gene TRBV29-1, with 7 bases aligning to TRBD2. This CDR3 spans 13 amino acids. Trimming at V came to 7 bases and at J to 4 bases, leaving 7 bases not matched to a gene. The V gene's germline CDR1 is SQVTM and CDR2 ANQGSEA. CDR3 nucleotides: TGCAGCGCCCGTAGCGGGCCTTACAATGAGCAGTTCTTC. It encodes CSARSGPYNEQFF.

A word on this clone: Within the sample, other DNA sequences also encode this same CDR3. The chain links TRBV6-5 to TRBJ2-5; 7 bases map to TRBD2. Germline V CDR1 and CDR2: MNHEY, SVGAGI. This CDR3 contains 15 residues. The J segment lost 0 bases and the V segment lost 3 bases, leaving 4 bases of the junction unmatched. The CDR3 DNA is TGTGCCAGCAGTTATTTGGGGGGGTACCAAGAGACCCAGTACTTC. Translating it yields CASSYLGGYQETQYF.

The chain combines TRBV12-5 with TRBJ2-1; D remains unclear. The CDR3 contains 14 residues. Trimming removed 6 bases at V and 8 bases at J, with 17 bases between. Per germline, CDR1 LGHNT and CDR2 FRNRAP. CDR3 nucleotide sequence: TGTGCTAGTGGCCCACTCCTTTCCGAGGATGAGCAGTTCTTC. Translation gives CASGPLLSEDEQFF.

Remarks on this clone: Different DNA sequences within this sample yield the same CDR3. This chain uses TRBV2 with TRBJ2-5, with D maybe TRBD1 (6 bases). V was cut by 7 bases and J by 1 base, with 13 bases left in between. Per the germline V gene, CDR1 is SNHLY and CDR2 is FYNNEI. The CDR3 is 14 residues long. In nucleotides, the CDR3 is TGTGCCAGCATAGCGCAGGGGATCCAAGAGACCCAGTACTTC. This sequence encodes CASIAQGIQETQYF.

The chain employs TRBV6-1 and TRBJ2-1, with 7 bases that match TRBD1. This CDR3 contains 11 residues. CDR1 and CDR2 (germline): MNHNS, SASEGT. Trimming took 0 bases from V and 15 from J; bases not matched to a gene: 2. CDR3 protein: CASSEANRGFF. CDR3 nucleotides: TGTGCCAGCAGTGAAGCTAACAGGGGGTTCTTC.

This chain links TRBV2 with TRBJ1-5; D unresolved. Per germline, CDR1 SNHLY and CDR2 FYNNEI. This CDR3 comprises 15 residues. V lost 1 base and J lost 4, with 11 bases in between. CDR3 DNA sequence: TGTGCCAGCAGTGAAGAGGTTGGAGTGAATCAGCCCCAGCATTTT. It is translated as CASSEEVGVNQPQHF.

V and J are TRBV11-2 and TRBJ1-2; a weak D match, TRBD1 (5 bases). V lost 3 bases and J lost 6, with 8 bases in between. This CDR3 has 12 amino acids. CDR1 is SGHAT and CDR2 is FQNNGV in the germline V gene. The CDR3 loop is CASSFGANGYTF. The CDR3 DNA follows: TGTGCCAGCAGCTTCGGGGCGAATGGCTACACCTTC.

The rearrangement joins TRBV4-1 to TRBJ2-7; D possibly corresponds to TRBD1 (6 bases). CDR3 length: 13 amino acids. V lost 6 bases to trimming and J lost 6 bases, with 15 bases between them. CDR1 MGHRA and CDR2 YSYEKL come from the germline V gene. The CDR3 is CASRTGHTGEQYF. Written as DNA, the CDR3 is TGCGCCAGCAGAACGGGACATACGGGCGAGCAGTACTTC.

The chain is built from TRBV6-1 and TRBJ2-1; 8 bases match TRBD1. The CDR3 spans 14 residues. The germline V gene encodes CDR1 MNHNS and CDR2 SASEGT. Trimming removed 6 bases from V and 4 bases from J; junction bases left unmatched: 5. The chain's CDR3 is CASSRTGTYNEQFF. DNA of the CDR3: TGTGCCAGCAGCCGGACAGGGACGTACAATGAGCAGTTCTTC.

This rearrangement joins TRBV28 to TRBJ2-1; D is possibly TRBD1 (5 bases). This CDR3 is built from 13 residues. Trimming took 1 base from V and 7 from J, leaving 8 bases between them. CDR1 and CDR2 from the germline V gene are MDHEN and SYDVKM. CDR3 sequence (DNA): TGTGCCAGCAGTTTATCCACAGGAAATGAGCAGTTCTTC. Protein sequence: CASSLSTGNEQFF.